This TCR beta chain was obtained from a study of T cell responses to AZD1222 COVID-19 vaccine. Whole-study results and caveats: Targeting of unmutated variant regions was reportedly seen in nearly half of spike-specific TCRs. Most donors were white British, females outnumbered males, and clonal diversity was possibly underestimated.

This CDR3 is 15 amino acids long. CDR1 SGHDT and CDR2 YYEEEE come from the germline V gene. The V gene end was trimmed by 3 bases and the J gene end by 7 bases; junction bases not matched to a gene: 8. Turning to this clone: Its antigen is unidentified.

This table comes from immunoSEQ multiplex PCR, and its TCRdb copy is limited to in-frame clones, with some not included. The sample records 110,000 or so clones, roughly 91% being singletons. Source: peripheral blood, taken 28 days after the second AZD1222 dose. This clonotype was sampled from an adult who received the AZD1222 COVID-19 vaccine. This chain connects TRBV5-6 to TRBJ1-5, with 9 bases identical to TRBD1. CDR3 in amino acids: CASSYGTGKAQPQHF. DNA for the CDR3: TGTGCCAGCAGCTATGGGACAGGGAAGGCCCAGCCCCAGCATTTT.